The rows below give T cell receptor beta chains drawn from one sample of a study of Ad26.COV2.S vaccination and SARS-CoV-2 variants. Here immunoSEQ multiplex PCR was the method, and the copy in TCRdb shows in-frame clones only, minus some. The table shows about 680,000 clones, with around 92% occurring only once. Sequences were derived from peripheral blood, sampled in a trial of Ad26.COV2.S vaccine versus placebo. The receptors originated from a person aged 18-60 years who received the Ad26.COV2.S COVID-19 vaccine or a placebo. Each CDR3 is given with its conserved first and last residue. A D gene is named only where the DNA matches it firmly. Only some rows state a clone size, as once, few, many or a class for expanded clones.

D gene: NA
V gene: TRBV7-2
J gene: TRBJ1-6
clone size: NA
CDR3 DNA: TGTGCCAGCAGCGTCTCAGCGAGCTCCTATAATTCACCCCTCCACTTT
CDR3 protein: CASSVSASSYNSPLHF

D gene: NA
V gene: TRBV9
J gene: TRBJ1-5
clone size: NA
CDR3 DNA: TGTGCCAGCAGCGTAGGGGAGGGTAGCAATCAGCCCCAGCATTTT
CDR3 protein: CASSVGEGSNQPQHF

D gene: NA
V gene: TRBV19
J gene: TRBJ2-1
clone size: NA
CDR3 DNA: TGTGCCAGTAGTCAGACAGATTACAATGAGCAGTTCTTC
CDR3 protein: CASSQTDYNEQFF

D gene: NA
V gene: TRBV4-3
J gene: TRBJ2-4
clone size: NA
CDR3 DNA: TGCGCCAGCAGCCATTCCGGGACCGGGAGAAACATTCAGTACTTC
CDR3 protein: CASSHSGTGRNIQYF

D gene: NA
V gene: TRBV7-2
J gene: TRBJ2-7
clone size: NA
CDR3 DNA: TGTGCCAGCAGCTTAGCGGGCGGCTACGAGCAGTACTTC
CDR3 protein: CASSLAGGYEQYF

D gene: NA
V gene: TRBV30
J gene: TRBJ1-2
clone size: NA
CDR3 DNA: TGTGCCTGGAGGATAGCCCTCGGGTTTAACTATGGCTACACCTTC
CDR3 protein: CAWRIALGFNYGYTF

D gene: TRBD1
V gene: TRBV2
J gene: TRBJ2-1
clone size: once
CDR3 DNA: TGTGCCAGCAGTCCCGGGACAGGGGTTTTCGATGAGCAGTTCTTC
CDR3 protein: CASSPGTGVFDEQFF

D gene: NA
V gene: TRBV2
J gene: TRBJ2-1
clone size: NA
CDR3 DNA: TGTGCCAGCAGGGAAGGGGGGACAGTATACAATGAGCAGTTCTTC
CDR3 protein: CASREGGTVYNEQFF

D gene: TRBD1
V gene: TRBV7-9
J gene: TRBJ2-1
clone size: NA
CDR3 DNA: TGTGCCAGCAGCTCTCAGGGGGCTTGGGTTGACAATGAGCAGTTCTTC
CDR3 protein: CASSSQGAWVDNEQFF

D gene: NA
V gene: TRBV4-1
J gene: TRBJ2-2
clone size: NA
CDR3 DNA: TGCGCCAGCAGCCTCAACAGGGTTTCCGGGGAGCTGTTTTTT
CDR3 protein: CASSLNRVSGELFF

D gene: NA
V gene: TRBV5-5
J gene: TRBJ2-7
clone size: NA
CDR3 DNA: TGTGCCAGCAGCTGGGAACCCTACGAGCAGTACTTC
CDR3 protein: CASSWEPYEQYF

D gene: NA
V gene: TRBV5-1
J gene: TRBJ1-2
clone size: NA
CDR3 DNA: TGCGCCAGCAGCTTGTTGTCCGGGGGCGGCTACACCTTC
CDR3 protein: CASSLLSGGGYTF

D gene: NA
V gene: TRBV9
J gene: TRBJ1-1
clone size: NA
CDR3 DNA: TGTGCCAGCAGCGTAGGAAGGGGGGAAGCTTTCTTT
CDR3 protein: CASSVGRGEAFF

D gene: NA
V gene: TRBV5-4
J gene: TRBJ1-2
clone size: NA
CDR3 DNA: TGTGCCAGCAGCTGGGGGCAGGTAGCTAACTATGGCTACACCTTC
CDR3 protein: CASSWGQVANYGYTF

D gene: NA
V gene: TRBV4-1
J gene: TRBJ2-1
clone size: NA
CDR3 DNA: TGCGCCAGCAGCCCCCAGGGTAGGTCCTACAATGAGCAGTTCTTC
CDR3 protein: CASSPQGRSYNEQFF

D gene: NA
V gene: TRBV6-6
J gene: TRBJ1-1
clone size: NA
CDR3 DNA: TGTGCCAGCAGTTACTCCTCGTCAGGATTTACTGAAGCTTTCTTT
CDR3 protein: CASSYSSSGFTEAFF

D gene: NA
V gene: TRBV18
J gene: TRBJ1-4
clone size: NA
CDR3 DNA: TGTGCCAGCTCACTACGGGCTCCCGAAGAAAAACTGTTTTTT
CDR3 protein: CASSLRAPEEKLFF

D gene: NA
V gene: TRBV24-1
J gene: TRBJ2-1
clone size: once
CDR3 DNA: TGTGCCACCAGTGATCTAGCTGTCTCCTACAATGAGCAGTTCTTC
CDR3 protein: CATSDLAVSYNEQFF

D gene: NA
V gene: TRBV7-9
J gene: TRBJ2-5
clone size: NA
CDR3 DNA: TGTGCCAGCGGACCACAGGCAACCCAGTACTTC
CDR3 protein: CASGPQATQYF

D gene: NA
V gene: TRBV7-2
J gene: TRBJ2-1
clone size: NA
CDR3 DNA: TGTGCCAGCAGCCCCGCCCAGGAGCAGTTCTTC
CDR3 protein: CASSPAQEQFF

D gene: NA
V gene: TRBV15
J gene: TRBJ2-7
clone size: NA
CDR3 DNA: TGTGCCACCAGCAGAGATGATGTATACGAGCAGTACTTC
CDR3 protein: CATSRDDVYEQYF

D gene: NA
V gene: TRBV3-1/TRBV3-2
J gene: TRBJ2-7
clone size: NA
CDR3 DNA: TGTGCCAGCAGCCAAGAATCCCTCTACGAGCAGTACTTC
CDR3 protein: CASSQESLYEQYF

D gene: NA
V gene: TRBV30
J gene: TRBJ1-5
clone size: NA
CDR3 DNA: TGTGCCTGGAGTCGTGGGGTGGCTCAGCCCCAGCATTTT
CDR3 protein: CAWSRGVAQPQHF

D gene: NA
V gene: TRBV4-2
J gene: TRBJ2-3
clone size: NA
CDR3 DNA: TGTGCCAGCAGCCAAGATTACCCTGCCCCTAGCACAGATACGCAGTATTTT
CDR3 protein: CASSQDYPAPSTDTQYF

D gene: NA
V gene: TRBV19
J gene: TRBJ2-5
clone size: NA
CDR3 DNA: TGTGCCAGTAGTATAGGGTTGGACGTGGAGACCCAGTACTTC
CDR3 protein: CASSIGLDVETQYF

D gene: NA
V gene: TRBV6-5
J gene: TRBJ1-3
clone size: once
CDR3 DNA: TGTGCCAGCAGTTACGCCGGAGGGGTCTCTGGAAACACCATATATTTT
CDR3 protein: CASSYAGGVSGNTIYF

D gene: NA
V gene: TRBV3-1/TRBV3-2
J gene: TRBJ1-6
clone size: NA
CDR3 DNA: TGTGCCAGCAGCCAAGAATATGGATCTAATTCACCCCTCCACTTT
CDR3 protein: CASSQEYGSNSPLHF

D gene: TRBD2
V gene: TRBV7-2
J gene: TRBJ2-7
clone size: NA
CDR3 DNA: TGTGCCAGCAGCTGGACTAGCCGGGAGCAGTACTTC
CDR3 protein: CASSWTSREQYF

D gene: NA
V gene: TRBV29-1
J gene: TRBJ1-2
clone size: NA
CDR3 DNA: TGCAGCGTTGAAGGAGGCGTCGCCTACTATGGCTACACCTTC
CDR3 protein: CSVEGGVAYYGYTF

D gene: NA
V gene: TRBV4-3
J gene: TRBJ1-2
clone size: NA
CDR3 DNA: TGCGCCAGCAGCCAAGATCCCCCAGATTACTATGGCTACACCTTC
CDR3 protein: CASSQDPPDYYGYTF

D gene: NA
V gene: TRBV9
J gene: TRBJ2-3
clone size: NA
CDR3 DNA: TGTGCCAGCAGCGTAGGGACAAAGCAAACAGATACGCAGTATTTT
CDR3 protein: CASSVGTKQTDTQYF

D gene: NA
V gene: TRBV7-9
J gene: TRBJ1-6
clone size: NA
CDR3 DNA: TGTGCCAGCAGCTTATGGGTAGATCTTAATTCACCCCTCCACTTT
CDR3 protein: CASSLWVDLNSPLHF

D gene: NA
V gene: TRBV3-1/TRBV3-2
J gene: TRBJ2-5
clone size: NA
CDR3 DNA: TGTGCCAGCAGCCAAGACGGAGAGACCCAGTACTTC
CDR3 protein: CASSQDGETQYF

D gene: NA
V gene: TRBV6-1
J gene: TRBJ2-5
clone size: NA
CDR3 DNA: TGTGCCAGCAGTGAGTTGCGGGAGACCCAGTACTTC
CDR3 protein: CASSELRETQYF

D gene: TRBD1
V gene: TRBV19
J gene: TRBJ1-5
clone size: NA
CDR3 DNA: TGTGCCAGTAGTCGACGGACAGGGGGCTGGTTAGGCAATCAGCCCCAGCATTTT
CDR3 protein: CASSRRTGGWLGNQPQHF

D gene: TRBD1
V gene: TRBV6-5
J gene: TRBJ2-1
clone size: NA
CDR3 DNA: TGTGCCAGCACCTCCGGGACAGGGGGCCTCAATGAGCAGTTCTTC
CDR3 protein: CASTSGTGGLNEQFF

D gene: NA
V gene: TRBV11-2
J gene: TRBJ2-1
clone size: NA
CDR3 DNA: TGTGCCAGCAGCTATCCAGGCTTTTACAATGAGCAGTTCTTC
CDR3 protein: CASSYPGFYNEQFF

D gene: TRBD2
V gene: TRBV29-1
J gene: TRBJ2-5
clone size: NA
CDR3 DNA: TGCAGCGCTCGTCCGGGACTAGCGTCTGAGACCCAGTACTTC
CDR3 protein: CSARPGLASETQYF

D gene: TRBD1
V gene: TRBV18
J gene: TRBJ1-5
clone size: NA
CDR3 DNA: TGTGCCAGCTCACCTACCGGGACAGGGGGAAATCAGCCCCAGCATTTT
CDR3 protein: CASSPTGTGGNQPQHF

D gene: NA
V gene: TRBV5-8
J gene: TRBJ1-2
clone size: NA
CDR3 DNA: TGTGCCAGCAGCTTTGTAGGGGGTGGCACCCGAAACTATGGCTACACCTTC
CDR3 protein: CASSFVGGGTRNYGYTF

D gene: TRBD1
V gene: TRBV7-9
J gene: TRBJ1-2
clone size: NA
CDR3 DNA: TGTGCCAGCAGCTCAACTACAGGGGGCTGGCATACTAACTATGGCTACACCTTC
CDR3 protein: CASSSTTGGWHTNYGYTF

D gene: NA
V gene: TRBV6-5
J gene: TRBJ2-5
clone size: NA
CDR3 DNA: TGTGCCACCCTCCCTAGGGAGACCCAGTACTTC
CDR3 protein: CATLPRETQYF

D gene: TRBD1
V gene: TRBV19
J gene: TRBJ1-2
clone size: NA
CDR3 DNA: TGTGCCAGTAGTCTACAGGGGCGCCCCACTAACTATGGCTACACCTTC
CDR3 protein: CASSLQGRPTNYGYTF

D gene: NA
V gene: TRBV12-3/TRBV12-4
J gene: TRBJ1-1
clone size: NA
CDR3 DNA: TGTGCCAGCAGTTTAACCAACACTGAAGCTTTCTTT
CDR3 protein: CASSLTNTEAFF

D gene: NA
V gene: TRBV27
J gene: TRBJ2-2
clone size: NA
CDR3 DNA: TGTGCCAGCAGTTTGGAAGTCGCCGGGGAGCTGTTTTTT
CDR3 protein: CASSLEVAGELFF

D gene: TRBD1
V gene: TRBV19
J gene: TRBJ1-5
clone size: NA
CDR3 DNA: TGTGCCAGTAGTTTCTCGGGACAGGGTTGGACAAATCAGCCCCAGCATTTT
CDR3 protein: CASSFSGQGWTNQPQHF

D gene: TRBD1
V gene: TRBV7-2
J gene: TRBJ1-1
clone size: NA
CDR3 DNA: TGTGCCAGCACTCGGGAAGGCGAACAGGGGGCGAACACTGAAGCTTTCTTT
CDR3 protein: CASTREGEQGANTEAFF

D gene: TRBD1
V gene: TRBV28
J gene: TRBJ1-2
clone size: NA
CDR3 DNA: TGTGCCAGCAGTCCATCAACAGGGGGGGGTTATGGCTACACCTTC
CDR3 protein: CASSPSTGGGYGYTF

D gene: NA
V gene: TRBV30
J gene: TRBJ2-7
clone size: NA
CDR3 DNA: TGTGCCTGGAGTGTACCTGGGTACGAGCAGTACTTC
CDR3 protein: CAWSVPGYEQYF

D gene: NA
V gene: TRBV6-1
J gene: TRBJ1-6
clone size: NA
CDR3 DNA: TGTGCCAGCAGTGCCCTGGCCGGGACAAAGAATTCACCCCTCCACTTT
CDR3 protein: CASSALAGTKNSPLHF

D gene: NA
V gene: TRBV3-1/TRBV3-2
J gene: TRBJ2-5
clone size: NA
CDR3 DNA: TGTGCCAGCAGCCAAGAGGGGGTGGAGACCCAGTACTTC
CDR3 protein: CASSQEGVETQYF

D gene: TRBD2
V gene: TRBV29-1
J gene: TRBJ2-5
clone size: NA
CDR3 DNA: TGCAGCGTTGACGTGGGGGGGAGGGAGACCCAGTACTTC
CDR3 protein: CSVDVGGRETQYF

D gene: NA
V gene: TRBV3-1/TRBV3-2
J gene: TRBJ1-2
clone size: once
CDR3 DNA: TGTGCCAGCAGCCAAGGTCCGTTAGCTAACTATGGCTACACCTTC
CDR3 protein: CASSQGPLANYGYTF

D gene: TRBD2
V gene: TRBV27
J gene: TRBJ2-1
clone size: NA
CDR3 DNA: TGTGCCAGCAGTTTCCGATTCGGGACTAGCGGGGGCGCCTACAATGAGCAGTTCTTC
CDR3 protein: CASSFRFGTSGGAYNEQFF

D gene: NA
V gene: TRBV6-5
J gene: TRBJ2-5
clone size: NA
CDR3 DNA: TGTGCCAGCAGTCCCGCGGGACCCATGAGAAACCAGTACTTC
CDR3 protein: CASSPAGPMRNQYF

D gene: TRBD1
V gene: TRBV7-2
J gene: TRBJ1-2
clone size: NA
CDR3 DNA: TGTGCCAGCAGCTTAGTATGGGGGACAGCGCGATCTAACTATGGCTACACCTTC
CDR3 protein: CASSLVWGTARSNYGYTF

D gene: TRBD1
V gene: TRBV30
J gene: TRBJ2-2
clone size: NA
CDR3 DNA: TGTGCCTGGAGAGGCCAGGGGGACACCGGGGAGCTGTTTTTT
CDR3 protein: CAWRGQGDTGELFF